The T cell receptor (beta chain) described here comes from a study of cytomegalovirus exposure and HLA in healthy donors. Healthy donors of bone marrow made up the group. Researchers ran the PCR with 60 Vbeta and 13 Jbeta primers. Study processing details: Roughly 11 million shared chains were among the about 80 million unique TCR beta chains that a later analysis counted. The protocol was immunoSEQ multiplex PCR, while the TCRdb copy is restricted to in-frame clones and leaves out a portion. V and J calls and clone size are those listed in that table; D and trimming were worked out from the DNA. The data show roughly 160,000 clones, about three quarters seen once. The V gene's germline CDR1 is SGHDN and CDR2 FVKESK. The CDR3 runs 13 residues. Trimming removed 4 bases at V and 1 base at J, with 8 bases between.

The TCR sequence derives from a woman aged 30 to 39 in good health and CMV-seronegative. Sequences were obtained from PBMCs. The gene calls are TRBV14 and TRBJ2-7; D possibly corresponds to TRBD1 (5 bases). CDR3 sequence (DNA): TGTGCCAGCAGCCCAGACAGTTCCTACGAGCAGTACTTC. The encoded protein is CASSPDSSYEQYF.